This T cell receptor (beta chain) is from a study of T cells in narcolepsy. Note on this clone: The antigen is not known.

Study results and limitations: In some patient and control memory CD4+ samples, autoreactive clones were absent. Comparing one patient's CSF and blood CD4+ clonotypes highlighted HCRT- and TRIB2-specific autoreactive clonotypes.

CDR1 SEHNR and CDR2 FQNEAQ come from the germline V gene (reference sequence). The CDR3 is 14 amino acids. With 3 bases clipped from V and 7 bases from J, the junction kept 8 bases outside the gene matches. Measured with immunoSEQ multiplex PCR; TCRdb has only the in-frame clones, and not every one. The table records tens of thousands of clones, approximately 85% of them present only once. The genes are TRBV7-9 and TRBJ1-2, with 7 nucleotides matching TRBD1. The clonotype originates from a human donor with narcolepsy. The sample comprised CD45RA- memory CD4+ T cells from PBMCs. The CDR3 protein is CASSFFDRDPGYTF. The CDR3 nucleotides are TGTGCCAGCAGCTTCTTTGACAGGGATCCTGGCTACACCTTC.